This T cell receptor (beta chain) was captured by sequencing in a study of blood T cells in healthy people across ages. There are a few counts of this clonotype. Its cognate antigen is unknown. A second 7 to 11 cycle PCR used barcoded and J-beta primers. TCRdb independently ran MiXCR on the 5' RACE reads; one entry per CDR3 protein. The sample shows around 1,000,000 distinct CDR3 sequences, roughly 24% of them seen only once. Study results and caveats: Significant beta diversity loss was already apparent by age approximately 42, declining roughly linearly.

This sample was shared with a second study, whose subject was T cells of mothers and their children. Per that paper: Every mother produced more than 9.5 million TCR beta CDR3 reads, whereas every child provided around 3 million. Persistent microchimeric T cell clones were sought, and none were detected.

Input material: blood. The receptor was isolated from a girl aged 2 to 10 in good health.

CDR3 sequence reads: CASRDLEFDTDTQYF. CDR3 in DNA: TGTGCCAGCAGAGACCTAGAATTTGACACAGATACGCAGTATTTT. V is TRBV6-2 or TRBV6-3 and J is TRBJ2-3, with D unclear. V dropped 6 bases and J dropped 2 bases, with 15 bases sitting between them. The germline gives CDR1 MNHEY, CDR2 SVGEGT. The length of the CDR3 is 15 residues.